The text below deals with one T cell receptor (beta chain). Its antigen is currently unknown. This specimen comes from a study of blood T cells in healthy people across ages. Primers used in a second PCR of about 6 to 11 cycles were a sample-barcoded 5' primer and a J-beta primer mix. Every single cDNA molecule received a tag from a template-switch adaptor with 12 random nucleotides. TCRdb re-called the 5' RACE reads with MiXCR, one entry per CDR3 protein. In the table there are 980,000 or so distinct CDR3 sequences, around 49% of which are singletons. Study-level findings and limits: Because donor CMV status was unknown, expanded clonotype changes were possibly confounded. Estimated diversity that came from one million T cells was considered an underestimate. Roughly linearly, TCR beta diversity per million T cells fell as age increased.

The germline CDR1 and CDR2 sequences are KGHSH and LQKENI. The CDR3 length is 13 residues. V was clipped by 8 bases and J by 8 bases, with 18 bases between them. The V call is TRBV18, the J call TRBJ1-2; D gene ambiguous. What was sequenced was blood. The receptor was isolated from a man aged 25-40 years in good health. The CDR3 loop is CASLEQVGVGYTF. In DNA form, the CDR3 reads TGTGCCAGCCTGGAGCAGGTCGGGGTGGGCTACACCTTC.